The count of the clone carrying this T cell receptor beta chain is one. Authors' processing steps: Amplifying reference gene primers gave estimates of nucleated cell counts. Sequencing used immunoSEQ multiplex PCR; TCRdb keeps in-frame clones, though not all of them. The V and J calls and clone size are taken from that table; D and trimming were inferred from the DNA. The sample lists some 60,000 clones, 80% occurring once. These data belong to a study of blood T cell repertoires in COVID-19. In the study overall: Sites in the United States, Italy and Spain provided acute and convalescent COVID-19 samples. Sample material is recorded as cDNA or gDNA derived from T cells, B-cell-depleted T cells, or PBMCs.

The CDR3 has 19 amino acids. Trimming at V came to 4 bases and at J to 2 bases, leaving 16 bases not matched to a gene. Germline-derived CDR1 and CDR2 are LNHNV and YYDKDF (reference sequence). The receptor comes from a man in his 60s with acute or convalescent COVID-19. Source material: peripheral blood. The gene calls are TRBV15 and TRBJ2-3; 9 bases line up with TRBD2. The CDR3 sequence is CATSKRYPGRGGNTDTQYF. CDR3 coding DNA: TGTGCCACCAGCAAGAGGTACCCCGGGCGGGGGGGTAACACAGATACGCAGTATTTT.